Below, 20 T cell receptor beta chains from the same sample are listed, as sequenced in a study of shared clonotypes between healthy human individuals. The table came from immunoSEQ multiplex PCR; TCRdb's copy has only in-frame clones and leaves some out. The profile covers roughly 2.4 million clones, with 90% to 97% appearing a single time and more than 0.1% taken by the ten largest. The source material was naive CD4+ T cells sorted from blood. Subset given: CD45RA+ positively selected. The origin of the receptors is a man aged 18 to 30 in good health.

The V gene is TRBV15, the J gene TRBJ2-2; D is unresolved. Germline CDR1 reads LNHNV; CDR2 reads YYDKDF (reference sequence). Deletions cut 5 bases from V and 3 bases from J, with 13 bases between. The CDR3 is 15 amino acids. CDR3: CATSRARLDTGELFF. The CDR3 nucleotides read TGTGCCACCAGCCGGGCCCGTTTGGACACCGGGGAGCTGTTTTTT.

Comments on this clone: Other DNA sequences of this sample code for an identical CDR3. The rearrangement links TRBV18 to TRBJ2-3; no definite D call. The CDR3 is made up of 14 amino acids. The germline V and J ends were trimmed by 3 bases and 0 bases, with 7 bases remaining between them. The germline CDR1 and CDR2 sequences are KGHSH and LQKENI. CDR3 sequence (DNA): TGTGCCAGCTCACCCGGGCTGAGCACAGATACGCAGTATTTT. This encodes CASSPGLSTDTQYF.

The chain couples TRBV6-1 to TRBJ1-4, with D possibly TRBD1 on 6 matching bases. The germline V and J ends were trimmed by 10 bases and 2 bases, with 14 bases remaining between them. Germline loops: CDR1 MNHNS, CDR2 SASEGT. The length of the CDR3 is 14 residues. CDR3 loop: CAIATGTTNEKLFF. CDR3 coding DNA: TGTGCCATTGCTACAGGGACGACTAATGAAAAACTGTTTTTT.

DNA of the CDR3: TGTGCCAGCAGTTACGAGGGGGCGCGAGCTTTCTTT. Its translation is CASSYEGARAFF. The chain couples TRBV6-6 to TRBJ1-1; 7 bases line up with TRBD1. The trim removed 2 bases at V and 10 bases at J, leaving 4 bases unmatched. Germline V gene lookup returns CDR1 MNHNY and CDR2 SVGAGI (reference sequence). CDR3 length: 12 amino acids.

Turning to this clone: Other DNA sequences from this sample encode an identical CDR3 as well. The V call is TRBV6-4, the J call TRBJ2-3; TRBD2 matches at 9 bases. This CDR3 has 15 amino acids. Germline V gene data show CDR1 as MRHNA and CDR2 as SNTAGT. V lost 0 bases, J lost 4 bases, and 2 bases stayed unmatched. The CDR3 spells CASSDSAGGPDTQYF. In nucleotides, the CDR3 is TGTGCCAGCAGTGACTCTGCGGGGGGGCCAGATACGCAGTATTTT.

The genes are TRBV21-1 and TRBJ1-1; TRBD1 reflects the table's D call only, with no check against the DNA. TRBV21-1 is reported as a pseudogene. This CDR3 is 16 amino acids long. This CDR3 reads CASSIFTQDLKGEAFF. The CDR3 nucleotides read TGTGCCAGCAGCATCTTCACACAGGACCTTAAAGGCGAAGCTTTCTTT.

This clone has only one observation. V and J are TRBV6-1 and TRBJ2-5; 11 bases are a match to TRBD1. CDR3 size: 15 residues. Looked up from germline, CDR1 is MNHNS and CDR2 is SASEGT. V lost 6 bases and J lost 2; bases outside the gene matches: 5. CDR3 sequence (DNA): TGTGCCAGCAGAAGGGACAGGGGGAATCAAGAGACCCAGTACTTC. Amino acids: CASRRDRGNQETQYF.

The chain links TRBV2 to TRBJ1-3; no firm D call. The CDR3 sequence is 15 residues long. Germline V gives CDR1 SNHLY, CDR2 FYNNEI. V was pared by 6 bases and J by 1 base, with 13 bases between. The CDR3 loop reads CASRAPDISGNTIYF. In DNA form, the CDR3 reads TGTGCCAGCAGGGCACCTGACATTTCTGGAAACACCATATATTTT. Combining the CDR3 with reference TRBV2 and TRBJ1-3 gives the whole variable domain EPEVTQTPSHQVTQMGQEVILRCVPISNHLYFYWYRQILGQKVEFLVSFYNNEISEKSEIFDDQFSVERPDGSNFTLKIRSTKLEDSAMYFCASRAPDISGNTIYFGEGSWLTVV.

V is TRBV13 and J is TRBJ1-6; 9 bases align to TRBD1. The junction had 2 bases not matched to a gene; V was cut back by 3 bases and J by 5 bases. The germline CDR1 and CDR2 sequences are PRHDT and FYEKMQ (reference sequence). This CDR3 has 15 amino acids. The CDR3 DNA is TGTGCCAGCAGCTTTGGGGACAGGGATAATTCACCCCTCCACTTT. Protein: CASSFGDRDNSPLHF.

Here the CDR3 DNA reads TGTGCCAGCAGCTTGGGCAGGGTAACCCCCTACGAGCAGTACTTC. Residues: CASSLGRVTPYEQYF. The V and J genes are TRBV5-4 and TRBJ2-7, with a tentative D call TRBD1 (5 bases). The V gene's germline CDR1 is SGHNT and CDR2 YYREEE (reference sequence). CDR3 length equals 15 residues. V was clipped by 0 bases and J by 2 bases, with 12 bases between them.

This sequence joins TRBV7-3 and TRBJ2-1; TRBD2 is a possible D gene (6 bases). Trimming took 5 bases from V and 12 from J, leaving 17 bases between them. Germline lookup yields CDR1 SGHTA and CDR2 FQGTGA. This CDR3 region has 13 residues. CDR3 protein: CASSQGTSQGQFF. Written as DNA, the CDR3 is TGTGCCAGCAGCCAAGGGACTTCTCAAGGGCAGTTCTTC.

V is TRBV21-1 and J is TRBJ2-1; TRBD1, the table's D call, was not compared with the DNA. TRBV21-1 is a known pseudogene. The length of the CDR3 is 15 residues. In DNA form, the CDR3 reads TGTGCCAGCAGCAAACCGGACAGCCTATACAATGAGCAGTTCTTC. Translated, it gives CASSKPDSLYNEQFF.

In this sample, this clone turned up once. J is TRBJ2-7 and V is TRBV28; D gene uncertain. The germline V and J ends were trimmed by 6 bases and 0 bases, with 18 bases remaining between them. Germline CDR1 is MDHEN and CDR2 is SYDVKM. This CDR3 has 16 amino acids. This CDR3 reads CASSPNEFRGSYEQYF. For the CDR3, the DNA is TGTGCCAGCAGCCCAAACGAATTCCGCGGCTCCTACGAGCAGTACTTC. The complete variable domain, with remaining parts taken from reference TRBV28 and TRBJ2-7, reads DVKVTQSSRYLVKRTGEKVFLECVQDMDHENMFWYRQDPGLGLRLIYFSYDVKMKEKGDIPEGYSVSREKKERFSLILESASTNQTSMYLCASSPNEFRGSYEQYFGPGTRLTVT.

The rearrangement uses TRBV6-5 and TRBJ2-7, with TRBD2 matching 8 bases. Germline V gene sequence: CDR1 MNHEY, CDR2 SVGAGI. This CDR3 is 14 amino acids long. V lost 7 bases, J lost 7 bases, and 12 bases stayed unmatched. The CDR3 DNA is TGTGCCAGCACCTACGGGGGGGGTACCCGAGAGCAGTACTTC. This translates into CASTYGGGTREQYF.

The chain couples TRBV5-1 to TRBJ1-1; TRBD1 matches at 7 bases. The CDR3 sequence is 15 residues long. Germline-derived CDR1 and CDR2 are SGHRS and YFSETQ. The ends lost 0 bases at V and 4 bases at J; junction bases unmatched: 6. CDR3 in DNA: TGCGCCAGCAGCTTGGTGGAGGGGGCTGGCACTGAAGCTTTCTTT. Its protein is CASSLVEGAGTEAFF.

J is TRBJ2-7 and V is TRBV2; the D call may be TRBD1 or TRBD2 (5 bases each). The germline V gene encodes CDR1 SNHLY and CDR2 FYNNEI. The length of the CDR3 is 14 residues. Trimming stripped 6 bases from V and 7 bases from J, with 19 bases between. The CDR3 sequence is CASRDSRDLGEQYF. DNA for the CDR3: TGTGCCAGCAGAGACAGCAGGGACCTAGGGGAGCAGTACTTC.

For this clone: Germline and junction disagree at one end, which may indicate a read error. This CDR3 is CASSLETRFPHHF. The DNA for the CDR3 is TGCGCCAGCAGCTTGGAGACTAGATTCCCCCATCACTTC. The V gene is TRBV5-1, the J gene TRBJ2-5; a weak D match, TRBD2 (6 bases). The germline V gene encodes CDR1 SGHRS and CDR2 YFSETQ. The CDR3 is 13 residues long. Full variable domain (rest looked up from reference TRBV5-1 and TRBJ2-5): KAGVTQTPRYLIKTRGQQVTLSCSPISGHRSVSWYQQTPGQGLQFLFEYFSETQRNKGNFPGRFSGRQFSNSRSEMNVSTLELGDSALYLCASSLETRFPHHFGPGTRLLVL.

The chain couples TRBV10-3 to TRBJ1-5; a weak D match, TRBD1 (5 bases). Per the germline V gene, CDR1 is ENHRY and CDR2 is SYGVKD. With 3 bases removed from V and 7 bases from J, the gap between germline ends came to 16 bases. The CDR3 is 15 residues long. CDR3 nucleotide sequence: TGTGCCATCAGTGACGGAGGAGGGGCAGGGCAGCCCCAGCATTTT. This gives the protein CAISDGGGAGQPQHF.

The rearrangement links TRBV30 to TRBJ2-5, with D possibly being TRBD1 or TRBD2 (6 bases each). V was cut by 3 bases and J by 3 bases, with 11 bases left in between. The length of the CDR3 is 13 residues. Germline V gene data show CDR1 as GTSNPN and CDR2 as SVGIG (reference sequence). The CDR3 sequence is CAWSLGGKETQYF. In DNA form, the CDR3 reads TGTGCCTGGAGCCTAGGGGGGAAAGAGACCCAGTACTTC. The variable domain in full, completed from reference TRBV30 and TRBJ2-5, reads SQTIHQWPATLVQPVGSPLSLECTVEGTSNPNLYWYRQAAGRGLQLLFYSVGIGQISSEVPQNLSASRPQDRQFILSSKKLLLSDSGFYLCAWSLGGKETQYFGPGTRLLVL.

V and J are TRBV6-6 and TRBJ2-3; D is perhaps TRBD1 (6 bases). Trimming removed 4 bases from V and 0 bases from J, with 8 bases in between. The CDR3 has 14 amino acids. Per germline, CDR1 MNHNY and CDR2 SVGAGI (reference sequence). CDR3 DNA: TGTGCCAGCAGTTTCCAGGGGAGCACAGATACGCAGTATTTT. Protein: CASSFQGSTDTQYF.